Each of the 25 T cell receptor beta chains below was sequenced from the same sample in a study of PD-1 blockade in classical Hodgkin lymphoma. All trial patients relapsed after autologous stem cell transplantation. Only in-frame clones appear in the TCRdb table, and some are missing; sequencing was by immunoSEQ multiplex PCR. The repertoire holds about 13,000 clones, with approximately 79% as singletons. Source: peripheral blood mononuclear cells (PBMCs), taken at baseline. These receptors all stem from a human donor with classical Hodgkin lymphoma.

The table lists this clone with a few counts. The genes are TRBV27 and TRBJ1-1; D remains ambiguous. Germline V lookup: CDR1 MNHEY, CDR2 SMNVEV (reference sequence). V lost 4 bases, J lost 5 bases, and 11 bases lay in between. The CDR3 is made up of 13 amino acids. Here the CDR3 DNA reads TGTGCCAGCAGTTCGACCAGGAAAACTGAAGCTTTCTTT. Translation: CASSSTRKTEAFF.

The rearrangement joins TRBV19 to TRBJ2-1; perhaps TRBD2 as D (5 bases). V shed 7 bases and J shed 0 bases, with 13 bases lying between them. CDR1 and CDR2 from the germline V gene are LNHDA and SQIVND (reference sequence). The CDR3 has 15 residues. The CDR3 region is CASTQTSSSYNEQFF. DNA for the CDR3: TGTGCCAGTACCCAAACTAGTAGCTCCTACAATGAGCAGTTCTTC.

The chain recombines TRBV14 with TRBJ2-5, with D perhaps assigned TRBD1 or TRBD2 (6 bases each). Germline-derived CDR1 and CDR2 are SGHDN and FVKESK. V dropped 6 bases and J dropped 2 bases, with 10 bases sitting between them. This CDR3 contains 13 residues. The CDR3 loop is CASSQGRQETQYF. CDR3 sequence (DNA): TGTGCCAGCAGTCAGGGGAGGCAAGAGACCCAGTACTTC.

This clone has a single count. The DNA is left out, because the CDR3 cannot be placed on it with certainty; the CDR3 is given as TCRdb lists it. This chain connects TRBV7-2 to TRBJ1-1. The CDR3 is made up of 13 amino acids, end residues included. Germline CDR1 SGHTA, CDR2 FQGNSA. CDR3 amino acids: CASSFAEGTIVFF.

This rearrangement joins TRBV7-2 to TRBJ2-3, with 12 bases fitting TRBD2. CDR3 length: 17 amino acids. Germline CDR1 is SGHTA and CDR2 is FQGNSA. V was pared by 4 bases and J by 4 bases, with 9 bases of the junction left unmatched. CDR3 residues: CASSYPGLAGGADTQYF. CDR3 sequence (DNA): TGTGCCAGCAGCTACCCCGGGCTAGCGGGGGGGGCAGATACGCAGTATTTT.

V is TRBV7-6 and J is TRBJ2-5, with a possible D match to TRBD2 (6 bases). The CDR3 has 14 amino acids. Germline values: CDR1 SGHVS, CDR2 FNYEAQ. V dropped 5 bases and J dropped 9 bases, with 19 bases sitting between them. The CDR3 here is CASSTPGGIGPQYF. For the CDR3, the DNA is TGTGCCAGCAGCACCCCCGGCGGGATCGGTCCCCAGTACTTC.

The gene calls are TRBV19 and TRBJ2-1, with 10 bases lining up with TRBD2. The CDR3 loop spans 16 amino acids. Unmatched junction bases numbered 10, after V lost 5 bases and J lost 6 bases. The germline V gene has CDR1 LNHDA and CDR2 SQIVND (reference sequence). The chain's CDR3 is CASSPRSLAGANEQFF. As DNA, the CDR3 is TGTGCCAGTAGTCCCCGGAGCCTAGCGGGAGCCAATGAGCAGTTCTTC.

The chain has TRBV6-5 and TRBJ1-3; maybe TRBD1 (5 bases). The V and J ends lost 10 bases and 0 bases respectively, with 13 bases between them. CDR3 length: 14 amino acids. Germline V CDR1 and CDR2: MNHEY, SVGAGI. The CDR3 here is CATSGQSSGNTIYF. The CDR3 DNA reads as TGTGCCACCTCGGGGCAGAGCTCTGGAAACACCATATATTTT.

The chain is built from TRBV11-3 and TRBJ2-1; D could derive from TRBD1 or TRBD2 (5 bases each). The CDR3 contains 15 residues. Germline V gene sequence: CDR1 SGHNT, CDR2 YENEEA. V gave up 0 bases and J gave up 10 bases, with 16 bases separating them. This chain's CDR3 is CASSLEGTPSEEQFF. The CDR3 bases are TGTGCCAGCAGCTTAGAAGGGACGCCGTCGGAGGAGCAGTTCTTC.

In this sample, this clone turned up once. The V call is TRBV10-3, the J call TRBJ2-1, with D hard to call. Germline CDR1 reads ENHRY; CDR2 reads SYGVKD. V lost 3 bases to trimming and J lost 10 bases, with 7 bases between them. The CDR3 is 11 amino acids. The CDR3 bases are TGTGCCATCAGTGACCCACGGGAGCAGTTCTTC. This sequence encodes CAISDPREQFF.

The chain is built from TRBV5-1 and TRBJ1-3; D call uncertain. The CDR3 has 12 amino acids. V shed 5 bases and J shed 3 bases, with 6 bases lying between them. CDR1 and CDR2 from the germline V gene are SGHRS and YFSETQ. CDR3 in amino acids: CASRIGGNTIYF. The CDR3 nucleotides are TGCGCCAGCAGAATAGGTGGAAACACCATATATTTT.

This clone has only a few counts. This chain joins TRBV28 and TRBJ1-4; no definite D call. CDR3 length: 15 amino acids. In germline, CDR1 is MDHEN, CDR2 SYDVKM. The V end lost 2 bases, the J end lost 8 bases, and 15 bases lay between the germline ends. CDR3 coding DNA: TGTGCCAGCAGTTTAGAACTGGGAGTTGGGGAAAAACTGTTTTTT. Translation gives CASSLELGVGEKLFF.

The chain joins TRBV29-1 to TRBJ1-2; D is undetermined. Deletions cut 7 bases from V and 4 bases from J, with 10 bases between. Germline V gene sequence: CDR1 SQVTM, CDR2 ANQGSEA. This CDR3 spans 11 amino acids. CDR3 residues: CSARVVYGYTF. For the CDR3, the DNA is TGCAGCGCAAGGGTTGTCTATGGCTACACCTTC.

The V call is TRBV6-5, the J call TRBJ2-3; a possible D gene is TRBD1 (6 bases). Trimming took off 6 bases at V and 6 bases at J, with 13 bases between the two ends. This CDR3 contains 13 residues. CDR1 MNHEY and CDR2 SVGAGI come from the germline V gene. The CDR3 region is CASREQGSDTQYF. In nucleotides, the CDR3 is TGTGCCAGCAGGGAACAGGGTTCGGATACGCAGTATTTT.

The chain employs TRBV9 and TRBJ2-7, with D possibly TRBD1 on 6 matching bases. The CDR3 is 15 residues long. Per the germline V gene, CDR1 is SGDLS and CDR2 is YYNGEE. Trimming removed 4 bases at V and 6 bases at J, with 20 bases between. The CDR3 spells CASSTGTQPWGEQYF. The CDR3, as DNA: TGTGCCAGCAGCACCGGGACACAACCCTGGGGCGAGCAGTACTTC.

The rearrangement joins TRBV2 to TRBJ2-4, with D tentatively TRBD2 (5 bases). The V and J ends lost 3 bases and 0 bases respectively, with 9 bases between them. This CDR3 has 15 residues. CDR1 is SNHLY, CDR2 FYNNEI, per germline. The CDR3, as DNA: TGTGCCAGCAGTGATATGAGGGTAGCCAAAAACATTCAGTACTTC. Protein: CASSDMRVAKNIQYF.

Points on this clone: The sample contains more than one DNA sequence encoding this CDR3. The gene calls are TRBV5-1 and TRBJ2-7; TRBD2 aligns across 13 bases. CDR1 is SGHRS, CDR2 YFSETQ, per germline. V lost 4 bases, J lost 2 bases, and 3 bases stayed unmatched. The CDR3 contains 15 residues. The CDR3 coding sequence is TGCGCCAGCAGCCCAGGACTAGCGGGGGCCTACGAGCAGTACTTC. Its protein product is CASSPGLAGAYEQYF.

This chain uses TRBV16 with TRBJ2-7; TRBD1 matches 8 bases. Looked up from germline, CDR1 is KGHSY and CDR2 is FQNENV. Trimming took 4 bases from V and 6 from J; bases not matched to a gene: 11. The CDR3 consists of 15 residues. CDR3 in amino acids: CASSLGQGLFGEQYF. CDR3 in DNA: TGTGCCAGCAGCCTCGGACAGGGTCTTTTTGGCGAGCAGTACTTC.

This chain links TRBV4-1 with TRBJ2-1; tentative D call: TRBD1 (6 bases). This CDR3 has 16 residues. Germline V CDR1 and CDR2: MGHRA, YSYEKL. The V and J ends lost 0 bases and 1 base respectively, with 10 bases between them. The CDR3 DNA sequence: TGCGCCAGCAGCCAAGATTGGCAGGGGTCCTACAATGAGCAGTTCTTC. It yields the protein CASSQDWQGSYNEQFF.

J is TRBJ2-1 and V is TRBV19; D is ambiguous. Trimming left V 3 bases short and J 0 bases short, with 15 bases between. This CDR3 is 17 amino acids long. The germline CDR1 and CDR2 sequences are LNHDA and SQIVND (reference sequence). CDR3 sequence (DNA): TGTGCCAGTAGTATCGATGACTTCCGGAGCTCCTACAATGAGCAGTTCTTC. Amino acid sequence: CASSIDDFRSSYNEQFF. The variable domain in full, completed from reference TRBV19 and TRBJ2-1, reads DGGITQSPKYLFRKEGQNVTLSCEQNLNHDAMYWYRQDPGQGLRLIYYSQIVNDFQKGDIAEGYSVSREKKESFPLTVTSAQKNPTAFYLCASSIDDFRSSYNEQFFGPGTRLTVL.

The genes are TRBV6-6 and TRBJ2-5; possibly TRBD2 for D (5 bases). CDR3 length: 14 residues. The germline gives CDR1 MNHNY, CDR2 SVGAGI (reference sequence). Trimming stripped 6 bases from V and 2 bases from J, with 13 bases between. The CDR3 DNA sequence: TGTGCCAGCAGGGAATCAAGAGGGCAAGAGACCCAGTACTTC. Residues: CASRESRGQETQYF.

The gene calls are TRBV7-8 and TRBJ1-1, with D hard to call. The CDR3 covers 12 residues. V shed 3 bases and J shed 4 bases, with 6 bases lying between them. Germline V lookup: CDR1 SGHVS, CDR2 FQNEAQ. CDR3 loop: CASSLAGTEAFF. DNA of the CDR3: TGTGCCAGCAGCTTGGCGGGCACTGAAGCTTTCTTT.

The chain carries TRBV15 and TRBJ2-3; 9 bases map to TRBD2. The germline V gene encodes CDR1 LNHNV and CDR2 YYDKDF (reference sequence). There are 16 residues in the CDR3. Trimming at V came to 1 base and at J to 0 bases, leaving 2 bases not matched to a gene. The CDR3 sequence: CATSRAAGGSTDTQYF. As DNA, the CDR3 is TGTGCCACCAGCAGAGCAGCGGGAGGAAGCACAGATACGCAGTATTTT.

J is TRBJ1-2 and V is TRBV5-6; TRBD1 might be the D (5 bases). The V end lost 6 bases, the J end lost 7 bases, and 28 bases lay between the germline ends. Germline assignment: CDR1 SGHDT and CDR2 YYEEEE. The CDR3 is 17 amino acids. The CDR3 coding sequence is TGTGCCAGCACCCCGGCGGGGACCCCTCTCCGAGGCAGTGGCTACACCTTC. Encoded protein: CASTPAGTPLRGSGYTF.

This sequence joins TRBV18 and TRBJ2-3, with 10 bases aligning to TRBD1. J lost 4 bases, V lost 5 bases, and 3 bases had no gene match. Germline V gives CDR1 KGHSH, CDR2 LQKENI. CDR3 size: 14 residues. This CDR3 reads CASSIGQGADTQYF. CDR3 bases: TGTGCCAGCTCAATTGGACAGGGGGCAGATACGCAGTATTTT.